This T cell receptor (beta chain) was sequenced during a study of T cell responses to AZD1222 COVID-19 vaccine. Overall study results and limits: Mapped onto spike, vaccine-associated CD4 TCRs spanned it and were dominant at 160-218 and 743-854. White British people made up most donors, females outnumbered males, and clonal diversity was possibly underestimated.

V gave up 3 bases and J gave up 4 bases; unmatched junction bases: 12. The CDR3 has 17 residues. From germline, CDR1 is KGHSH and CDR2 LQKENI. Repertoires were generated with immunoSEQ multiplex PCR, while TCRdb's copy carries only in-frame clones and drops some. The sample holds more than 85,000 clones; 80% to 90% are singletons and the top ten take more than 14%. As regards this clone: Its antigen remains unidentified.

Sequenced here: peripheral blood, sampled 28 days after the second AZD1222 dose. The rearrangement uses TRBV18 and TRBJ2-3; TRBD2 matches at 8 bases. This TCR was sampled from an adult who received the AZD1222 COVID-19 vaccine. This CDR3 reads CASSPPLSSGSSDTQYF. The CDR3 DNA reads TGTGCCAGCTCACCCCCCCTTAGCAGCGGGAGCTCAGATACGCAGTATTTT. The entire variable domain, with the rest obtained from reference TRBV18 and TRBJ2-3, is as follows: NAGVMQNPRHLVRRRGQEARLRCSPMKGHSHVYWYRQLPEEGLKFMVYLQKENIIDESGMPKERFSAEFPKEGPSILRIQQVVRGDSAAYFCASSPPLSSGSSDTQYFGPGTRLTVL.